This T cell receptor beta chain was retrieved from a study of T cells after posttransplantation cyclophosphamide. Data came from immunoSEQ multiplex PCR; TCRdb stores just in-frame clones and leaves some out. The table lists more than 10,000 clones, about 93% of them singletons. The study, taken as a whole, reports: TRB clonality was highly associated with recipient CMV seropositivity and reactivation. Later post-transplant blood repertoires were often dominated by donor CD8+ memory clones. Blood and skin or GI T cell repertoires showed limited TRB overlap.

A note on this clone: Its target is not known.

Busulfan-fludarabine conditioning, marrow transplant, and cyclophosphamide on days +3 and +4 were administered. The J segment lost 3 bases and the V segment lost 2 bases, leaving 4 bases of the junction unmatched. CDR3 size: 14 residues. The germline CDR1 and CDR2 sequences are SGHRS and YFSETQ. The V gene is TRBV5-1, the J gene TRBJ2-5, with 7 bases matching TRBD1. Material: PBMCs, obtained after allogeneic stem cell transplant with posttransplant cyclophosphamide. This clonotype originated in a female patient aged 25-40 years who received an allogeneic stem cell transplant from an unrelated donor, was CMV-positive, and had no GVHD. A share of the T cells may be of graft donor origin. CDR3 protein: CASSLITGEETQYF. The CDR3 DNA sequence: TGCGCCAGCAGCTTAATAACAGGGGAAGAGACCCAGTACTTC.